These 4 T cell receptor beta chains share one sample of origin, sequenced in a study of early T cells in non-severe SARS-CoV-2 infection. TCRdb called the 5' RACE reads again in MiXCR, with one record for every CDR3 protein. The sample has around 72,000 distinct CDR3 sequences, about a tenth seen once. The source was whole blood, collected at baseline. These receptors came from an adult who was a healthcare worker with PCR-confirmed SARS-CoV-2 infection or an uninfected control (not recorded which).

The chain is built from TRBV6-2 or TRBV6-3 and TRBJ1-5; 7 bases are a match to TRBD1. J lost 7 bases, V lost 8 bases, and 11 bases had no gene match. The CDR3 loop spans 14 amino acids. Germline CDR1 and CDR2: MNHEY and SVGEGT. CDR3 in amino acids: CASQPTDRAQPQHF. DNA for the CDR3: TGTGCCAGCCAGCCGACCGACAGGGCCCAGCCCCAGCATTTT.

This chain uses TRBV5-5 with TRBJ2-3, with a weak D call TRBD2 (5 bases). From germline, CDR1 is SGHKS and CDR2 YYEKEE (reference sequence). Trimming stripped 5 bases from V and 5 bases from J, with 18 bases between. The CDR3 runs to 15 residues. The CDR3 here is CASSPGRKLGDTQYF. CDR3 DNA: TGTGCCAGCAGTCCGGGCCGCAAACTAGGAGATACGCAGTATTTT.

This clonotype has a count of ten or more. V usage is TRBV20-1 and J usage is TRBJ1-3; no reliable D call. Trimming took 0 bases from V and 2 from J, leaving 8 bases between them. Germline lookup yields CDR1 DFQATT and CDR2 SNEGSKA (reference sequence). The CDR3 is 14 amino acids. CDR3 sequence (DNA): TGCAGTGCTAGAGATATCGGGGCTGGAAACACCATATATTTT. Translation gives CSARDIGAGNTIYF.

This clonotype was picked up many times. The chain employs TRBV9 and TRBJ2-3; tentatively, D is TRBD1 (6 bases). V lost 3 bases and J 2 bases, leaving 13 bases between the germline ends. The germline gives CDR1 SGDLS, CDR2 YYNGEE. The CDR3 runs to 15 residues. CDR3 protein: CASSAFGQSTDTQYF. The CDR3 DNA reads as TGTGCCAGCAGCGCGTTCGGACAGTCCACAGATACGCAGTATTTT.